The clone carrying this TCR beta chain was seen only once. The sample belongs to a study of PD-L1 blockade in urothelial cancer. Method: immunoSEQ multiplex PCR; TCRdb's copy keeps in-frame clones and lacks some. The sample comprises 90,000 to 120,000 clones, about 89% of which are singletons, and 0.7% to 0.95% rests with the top ten. Sample contribution per patient ranged from 1 to 8, covering pretreatment and on-treatment. The CDR3 has 15 amino acids. V gave up 7 bases and J gave up 6 bases; unmatched junction bases: 6. Germline CDR1 is LNHDA and CDR2 is SQIVND (reference sequence). This chain joins TRBV19 and TRBJ2-1, with 13 bases fitting TRBD2. Sequencing was performed on PBMCs, taken around atezolizumab (anti-PD-L1) treatment. This sequence originates from a woman older than 75 with urothelial cancer. The CDR3 is CASTPRLAGGNEQFF. As DNA, the CDR3 is TGTGCCAGTACTCCAAGACTAGCGGGAGGCAATGAGCAGTTCTTC.